Included here is one T cell receptor (beta chain) sequence, with context. The target antigen is unknown. Each sorted subset replicate got 200 ng genomic DNA, about 33,000 genomes. Clones were sequenced by immunoSEQ multiplex PCR, and TCRdb holds only the in-frame ones, with some missing. The repertoire has about 1.1 million clones, 70% to 80% of them found once; the top ten carry 0.6% to 0.75%. The data originate from a study of shared clonotypes between healthy human individuals. Turning to the study itself: Aged between 18 and 49, the donors were a couple of women and a few men.

General study results and limits: Rarefaction revealed incomplete sorted-subset sequencing despite large depth. Clonotypes shared by all four donors outscored non-shared clonotypes in generation probability.

Germline V gene lookup returns CDR1 SEHNR and CDR2 FQNEAQ (reference sequence). CDR3 length: 15 residues. V was cut by 1 base and J by 6 bases, with 13 bases left in between. The chain carries TRBV7-9 and TRBJ1-5; D remains ambiguous. This TCR was recovered from a man between 18 and 35 years old in good health. Some clones in this sample may be carry-over from other donors' samples. Sequencing was carried out using memory CD4+ T cells from PBMCs. Subset in this sample: CD45RA-negative fraction. For the CDR3, the DNA is TGTGCCAGCAGCTTAGACGGACTAATGGGTCAGCCCCAGCATTTT. This sequence encodes CASSLDGLMGQPQHF.